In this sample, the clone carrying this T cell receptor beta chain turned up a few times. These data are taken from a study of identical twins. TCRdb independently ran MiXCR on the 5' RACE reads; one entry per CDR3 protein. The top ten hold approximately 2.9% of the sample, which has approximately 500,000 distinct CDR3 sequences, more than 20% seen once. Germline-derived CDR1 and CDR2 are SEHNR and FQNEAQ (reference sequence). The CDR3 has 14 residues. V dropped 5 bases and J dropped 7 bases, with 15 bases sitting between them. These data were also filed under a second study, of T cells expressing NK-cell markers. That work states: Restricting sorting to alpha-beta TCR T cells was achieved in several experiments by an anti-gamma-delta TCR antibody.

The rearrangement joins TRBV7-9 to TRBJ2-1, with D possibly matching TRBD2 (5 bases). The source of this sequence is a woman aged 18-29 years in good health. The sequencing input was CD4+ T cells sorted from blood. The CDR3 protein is CASSTLGSMNEQFF. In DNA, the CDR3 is TGTGCCAGCAGCACCCTGGGGAGTATGAATGAGCAGTTCTTC.